Sequencing of this T cell receptor (beta chain) was carried out in a study of T cell responses to AZD1222 COVID-19 vaccine. General study findings and limits: The donor group comprised mostly white British people and more females; the analysis possibly underestimated clonal diversity.

Trimming stripped 6 bases from V and 3 bases from J, with 9 bases between. CDR1 MDHEN and CDR2 SYDVKM come from the germline V gene. CDR3 size: 13 residues. This table comes from immunoSEQ multiplex PCR, and its TCRdb copy is limited to in-frame clones, with some not included. This sample has some 80,000 clones, with about nine tenths found just once. Details on this clone: Its antigen is currently unknown.

The clonotype originates from an adult in good health. The chain joins TRBV28 to TRBJ2-1; no firm D call. Specimen: peripheral blood, collected on day 0 of AZD1222 vaccination. CDR3 loop: CASRSTSYNEQFF. DNA for the CDR3: TGTGCCAGCAGATCGACAAGCTACAATGAGCAGTTCTTC.